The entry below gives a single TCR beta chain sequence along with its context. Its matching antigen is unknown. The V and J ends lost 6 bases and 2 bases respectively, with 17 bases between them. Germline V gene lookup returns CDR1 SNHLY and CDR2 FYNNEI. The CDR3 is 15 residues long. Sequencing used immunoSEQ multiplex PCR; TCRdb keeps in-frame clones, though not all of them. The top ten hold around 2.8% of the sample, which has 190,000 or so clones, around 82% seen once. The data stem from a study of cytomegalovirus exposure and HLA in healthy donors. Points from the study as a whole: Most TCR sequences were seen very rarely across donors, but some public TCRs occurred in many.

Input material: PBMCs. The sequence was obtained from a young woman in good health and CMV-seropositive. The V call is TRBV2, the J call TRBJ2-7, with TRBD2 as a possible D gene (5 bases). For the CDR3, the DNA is TGTGCCAGCAGGTCTACGGACTCACTAACCTACGAGCAGTACTTC. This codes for CASRSTDSLTYEQYF.